This entry concerns a single T cell receptor beta chain. Its antigen is currently unknown. These data are taken from a study of cytomegalovirus exposure and HLA in healthy donors. Findings of the study overall: The study flagged some 170 TCR beta chains as cytomegalovirus-associated. V- and J-gene trimming of TCR beta was linked (in a later analysis) to a missense DCLRE1C variant. From TCR beta sequences, most subjects' HLA-A and HLA-B alleles were reportedly predicted accurately.

CDR1 and CDR2 (germline): WSHSY, SAAADI. Trimming at V came to 6 bases and at J to 2 bases, leaving 1 base not matched to a gene. The CDR3 runs 14 residues. The primer mix had 60 Vbeta and 13 Jbeta primers. Method: immunoSEQ multiplex PCR; TCRdb's copy keeps in-frame clones and lacks some. The sample lists around 78,000 clones; approximately 84% were seen once. The J gene is TRBJ1-5, the V gene TRBV10-2; 10 nucleotides match TRBD1. This receptor was obtained from a woman aged 50 to 60 in good health and CMV-seronegative. The material sequenced was PBMCs. The CDR3 here is CASRGTGGNQPQHF. In DNA, the CDR3 is TGCGCCAGCAGGGGGACAGGGGGCAATCAGCCCCAGCATTTT.